This TCR beta chain was recorded in a study of blood T cells in healthy people across ages. Study-wide findings and caveats: Significant beta diversity loss was already apparent by age approximately 42, declining roughly linearly. Possibly confounding the expanded clonotype changes was the fact that donor CMV status was unknown.

The extraction recovered at least 5.5 micrograms of total RNA per sample. Concerning this clonotype: Its antigen is still unknown. A much larger clone sits a single nucleotide away, making a read error possible.

A second PCR, run for about 6 to 11 cycles, used a sample-barcoded 5' primer plus a J-beta primer mix. TCRdb re-called the 5' RACE reads through MiXCR, storing one row per CDR3 protein. In the table there are 630,000 or so distinct CDR3 sequences, approximately 30% of which are singletons. Germline CDR1 reads SGHRS; CDR2 reads YFSETQ. There are 16 residues in the CDR3. Trimming took off 4 bases at V and 6 bases at J, with 20 bases between the two ends. The clonotype was recovered from an elderly woman in good health. Sequencing was done on a sample of blood. V and J are TRBV5-1 and TRBJ2-1; D might be TRBD2 (7 bases). CDR3 sequence reads: CASSQDWGGACNEQFF. The CDR3 DNA reads TGCGCCAGCAGCCAGGATTGGGGGGGGGCCTGCAATGAGCAGTTCTTC.